The present entry profiles one T cell receptor beta chain with its context. Its target is unknown. Generated by immunoSEQ multiplex PCR, the TCRdb table keeps only in-frame clones and is missing some. The table lists approximately 270,000 clones, roughly 90% of them singletons. The sample is drawn from a study of cytomegalovirus exposure and HLA in healthy donors. Study conclusions and caveats: The authors listed 164 TCR beta chains as cytomegalovirus-associated. Testing in vitro showed a few CMV-associated chains specific for CMV antigens.

The CDR3 has 14 amino acids. The V segment lost 5 bases and the J segment 4 bases; nucleotides outside the gene matches: 5. Germline CDR1 MDHEN, CDR2 SYDVKM. Sequenced sample: PBMCs. The rearrangement joins TRBV28 to TRBJ2-7; 10 positions match TRBD1. This clonotype was obtained from a woman aged 18-30 years in good health and CMV-seronegative. The CDR3 protein is CASSLRQGAYEQYF. As DNA, the CDR3 is TGTGCCAGCAGTCTTAGACAGGGGGCTTACGAGCAGTACTTC.